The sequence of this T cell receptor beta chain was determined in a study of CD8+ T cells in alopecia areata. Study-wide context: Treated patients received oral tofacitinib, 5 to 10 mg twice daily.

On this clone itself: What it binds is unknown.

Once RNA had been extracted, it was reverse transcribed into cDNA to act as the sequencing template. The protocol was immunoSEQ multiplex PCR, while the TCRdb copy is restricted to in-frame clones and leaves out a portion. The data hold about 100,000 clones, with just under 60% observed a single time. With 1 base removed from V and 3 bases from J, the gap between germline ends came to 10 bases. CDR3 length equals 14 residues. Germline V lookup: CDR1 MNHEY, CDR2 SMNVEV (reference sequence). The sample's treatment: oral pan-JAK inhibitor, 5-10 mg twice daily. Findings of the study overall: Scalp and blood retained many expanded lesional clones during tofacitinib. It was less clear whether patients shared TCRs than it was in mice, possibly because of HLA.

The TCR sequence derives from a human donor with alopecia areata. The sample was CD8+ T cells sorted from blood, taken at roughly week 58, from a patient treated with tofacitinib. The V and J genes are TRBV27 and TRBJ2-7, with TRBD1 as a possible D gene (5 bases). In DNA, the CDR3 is TGTGCCAGCAGTTTATTTGGACACATCTACGAGCAGTACTTC. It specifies CASSLFGHIYEQYF.